The clone carrying this T cell receptor (beta chain) was seen at least ten times. What it recognizes is unknown. This entry belongs to a study of regulatory T cells in long-lasting Graves disease. Study findings and constraints: Persistent Graves' patients showed less TCR diversity than newly diagnosed patients showed.

Library construction for TCR beta used iRepertoire HTBI primers and Arm-PCR of CDR3 regions. MiXCR, run by TCRdb on the multiplex PCR reads, gives a single entry per CDR3 protein. The top ten hold over 8.5% of the sample, which has approximately 460,000 distinct CDR3 sequences, about 15% seen once. Time point indicated: newly diagnosed GD, antithyroid drugs for less than 3 months. The TCR library was made from RNA that had been extracted from PBMCs in TRIzol. The ends lost 3 bases at V and 6 bases at J; junction bases unmatched: 7. This CDR3 region has 15 residues. CDR1 is DFQATT, CDR2 SNEGSKA, per germline (reference sequence). These same data were also listed under a study on T cells in Graves' hyperthyroidism and ophthalmopathy. That work contributes: In the blood, most expanded thyroid clonotypes above 0.001 appeared as well.

Source: peripheral blood mononuclear cells (PBMCs), taken at new diagnosis, from a patient treated with antithyroid drugs. This TCR was recovered from a woman in her 30s with Graves disease. The chain uses TRBV20-1 and TRBJ2-1, with 11 positions matching TRBD2. CDR3 coding DNA: TGCAGTGCTAGCCGGATCGGGACTAGCGGCAATGAGCAGTTCTTC. The encoded protein is CSASRIGTSGNEQFF.